A single T cell receptor (beta chain) is shown here with its context. The data stem from a study of T cell responses to AZD1222 COVID-19 vaccine. The protocol was immunoSEQ multiplex PCR, while the TCRdb copy is restricted to in-frame clones and leaves out a portion. Of some 130,000 clones detected, roughly 92% appear once; the ten largest clones hold 4.5% to 5.5%. Germline lookup yields CDR1 SQVTM and CDR2 ANQGSEA. The ends lost 6 bases at V and 5 bases at J; junction bases unmatched: 9. This CDR3 has 13 residues. This TCR derives from an adult in good health. The sample here was peripheral blood, taken on day 0 of AZD1222 vaccination. This chain connects TRBV29-1 to TRBJ2-5; TRBD2 matches at 7 bases. The CDR3 sequence: CSVIGGKRETQYF. The CDR3 coding sequence is TGCAGCGTCATCGGGGGGAAGAGGGAGACCCAGTACTTC.